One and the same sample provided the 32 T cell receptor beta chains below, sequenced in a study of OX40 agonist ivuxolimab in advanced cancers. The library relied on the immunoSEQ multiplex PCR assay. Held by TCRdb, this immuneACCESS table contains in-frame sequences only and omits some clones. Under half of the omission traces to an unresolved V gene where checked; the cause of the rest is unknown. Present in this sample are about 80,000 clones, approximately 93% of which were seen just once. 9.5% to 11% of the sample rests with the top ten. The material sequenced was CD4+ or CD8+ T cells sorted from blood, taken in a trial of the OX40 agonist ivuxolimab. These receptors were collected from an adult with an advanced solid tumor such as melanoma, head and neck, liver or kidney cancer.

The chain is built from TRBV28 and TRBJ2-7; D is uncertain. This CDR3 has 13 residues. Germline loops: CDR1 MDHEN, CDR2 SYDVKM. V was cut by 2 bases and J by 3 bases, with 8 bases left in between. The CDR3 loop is CASSLARVYEQYF. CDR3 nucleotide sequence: TGTGCCAGCAGTTTAGCTAGAGTCTACGAGCAGTACTTC.

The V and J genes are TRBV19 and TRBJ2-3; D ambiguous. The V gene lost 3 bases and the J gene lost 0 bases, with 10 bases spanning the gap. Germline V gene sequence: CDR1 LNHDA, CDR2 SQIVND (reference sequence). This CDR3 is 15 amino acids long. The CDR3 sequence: CASSIDTTSTDTQYF. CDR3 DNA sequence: TGTGCCAGTAGTATCGACACCACTAGCACAGATACGCAGTATTTT.

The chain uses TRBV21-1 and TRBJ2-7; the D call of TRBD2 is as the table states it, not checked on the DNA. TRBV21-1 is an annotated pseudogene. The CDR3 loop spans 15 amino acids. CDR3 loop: CASSFGTSGPYEQYF. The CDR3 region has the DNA TGTGCCAGCAGCTTCGGGACTAGCGGGCCCTACGAGCAGTACTTC.

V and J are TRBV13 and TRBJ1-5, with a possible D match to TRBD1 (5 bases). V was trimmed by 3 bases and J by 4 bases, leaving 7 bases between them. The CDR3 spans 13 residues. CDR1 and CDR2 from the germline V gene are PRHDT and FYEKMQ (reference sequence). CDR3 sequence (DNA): TGTGCCAGCAGCTTCGCAGGGAATCAGCCCCAGCATTTT. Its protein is CASSFAGNQPQHF.

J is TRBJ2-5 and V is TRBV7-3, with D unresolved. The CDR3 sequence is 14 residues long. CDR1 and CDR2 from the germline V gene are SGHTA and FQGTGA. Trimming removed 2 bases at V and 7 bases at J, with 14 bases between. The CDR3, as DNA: TGTGCCAGCAGCTTACCTGGCCCCCTGGGGACCCAGTACTTC. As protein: CASSLPGPLGTQYF.

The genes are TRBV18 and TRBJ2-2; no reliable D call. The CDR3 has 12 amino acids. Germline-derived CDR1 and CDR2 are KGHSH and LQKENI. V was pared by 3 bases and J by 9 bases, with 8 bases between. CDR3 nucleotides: TGTGCCAGCTCACCCTTATTCTGGGAGCTGTTTTTT. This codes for CASSPLFWELFF.

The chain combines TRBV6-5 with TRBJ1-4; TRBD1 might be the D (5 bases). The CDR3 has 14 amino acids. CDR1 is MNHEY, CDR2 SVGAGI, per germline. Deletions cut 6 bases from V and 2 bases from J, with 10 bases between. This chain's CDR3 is CASRDIATNEKLFF. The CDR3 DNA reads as TGTGCCAGCAGGGACATTGCGACTAATGAAAAACTGTTTTTT.

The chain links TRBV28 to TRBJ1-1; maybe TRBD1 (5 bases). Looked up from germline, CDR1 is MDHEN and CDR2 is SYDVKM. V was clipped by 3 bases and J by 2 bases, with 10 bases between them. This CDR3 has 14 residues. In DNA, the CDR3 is TGTGCCAGCAGTTTCGACAGAAGAAACACTGAAGCTTTCTTT. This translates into CASSFDRRNTEAFF.

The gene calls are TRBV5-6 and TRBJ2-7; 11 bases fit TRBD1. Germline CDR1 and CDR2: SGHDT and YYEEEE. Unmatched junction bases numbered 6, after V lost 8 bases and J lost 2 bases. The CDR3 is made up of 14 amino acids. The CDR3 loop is CASYGTGGPYEQYF. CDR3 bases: TGTGCCAGTTACGGGACAGGGGGGCCCTACGAGCAGTACTTC.

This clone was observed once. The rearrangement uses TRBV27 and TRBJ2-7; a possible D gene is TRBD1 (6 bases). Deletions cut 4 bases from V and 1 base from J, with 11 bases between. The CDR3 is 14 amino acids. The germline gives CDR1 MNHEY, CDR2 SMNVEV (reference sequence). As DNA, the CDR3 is TGTGCCAGCAGTTCTACAGGGATTTCCTACGAGCAGTACTTC. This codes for CASSSTGISYEQYF.

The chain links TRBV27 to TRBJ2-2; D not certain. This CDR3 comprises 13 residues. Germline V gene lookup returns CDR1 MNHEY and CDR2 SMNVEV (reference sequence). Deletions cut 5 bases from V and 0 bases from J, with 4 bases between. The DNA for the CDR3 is TGTGCCAGCAGTCGCACGAACACCGGGGAGCTGTTTTTT. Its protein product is CASSRTNTGELFF.

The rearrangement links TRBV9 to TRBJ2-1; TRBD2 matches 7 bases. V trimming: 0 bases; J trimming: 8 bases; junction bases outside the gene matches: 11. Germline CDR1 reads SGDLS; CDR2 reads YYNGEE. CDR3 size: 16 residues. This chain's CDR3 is CASSVEVGGSRDEQFF. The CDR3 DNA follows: TGTGCCAGCAGCGTAGAGGTCGGGGGGTCTCGGGATGAGCAGTTCTTC.

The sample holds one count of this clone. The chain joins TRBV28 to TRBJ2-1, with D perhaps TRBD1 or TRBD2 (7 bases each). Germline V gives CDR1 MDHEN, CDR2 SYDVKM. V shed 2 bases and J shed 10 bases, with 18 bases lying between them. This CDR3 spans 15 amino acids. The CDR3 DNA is TGTGCCAGCAGTTTACCCAGGGGGGGGATGGTGGAGCAGTTCTTC. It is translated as CASSLPRGGMVEQFF.

In nucleotides, the CDR3 is TGTGCCAGCAGCTTAGGCGGACAGGCTTACGAGCAGTACTTC. This translates into CASSLGGQAYEQYF. V gene TRBV7-9 combines with J gene TRBJ2-7; TRBD1 matches 7 bases. Germline trimming cut 1 base from V and 4 bases from J; bases unmatched to any gene: 4. The CDR3 runs to 14 residues. Germline V CDR1 and CDR2: SEHNR, FQNEAQ (reference sequence). The complete variable domain, with remaining parts taken from reference TRBV7-9 and TRBJ2-7, reads DTGVSQNPRHKITKRGQNVTFRCDPISEHNRLYWYRQTLGQGPEFLTYFQNEAQLEKSRLLSDRFSAERPKGSFSTLEIQRTEQGDSAMYLCASSLGGQAYEQYFGPGTRLTVT.

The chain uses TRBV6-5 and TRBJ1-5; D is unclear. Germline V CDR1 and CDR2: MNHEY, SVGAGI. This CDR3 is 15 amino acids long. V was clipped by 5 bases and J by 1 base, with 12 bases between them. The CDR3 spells CASSRRPGSNQPQHF. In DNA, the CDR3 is TGTGCCAGCAGTCGACGGCCGGGAAGCAATCAGCCCCAGCATTTT.

The CDR3 coding sequence is TGTGCCAGCAGCTTAGGCAGGAGAGAAGCTTTCTTT. Translating gives CASSLGRREAFF. The V gene is TRBV7-9, the J gene TRBJ1-1; D unresolved. CDR3 length: 12 amino acids. The V end was cut by 1 base, the J end by 8 bases, with 8 bases between. Germline CDR1 is SEHNR and CDR2 is FQNEAQ (reference sequence).

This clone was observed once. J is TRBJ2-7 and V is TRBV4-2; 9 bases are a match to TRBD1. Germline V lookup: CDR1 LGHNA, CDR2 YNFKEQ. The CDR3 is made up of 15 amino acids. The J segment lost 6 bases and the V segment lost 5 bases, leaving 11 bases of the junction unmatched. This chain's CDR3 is CASSLEQGAQGEQYF. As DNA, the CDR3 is TGTGCCAGCAGCTTGGAACAGGGGGCGCAAGGCGAGCAGTACTTC.

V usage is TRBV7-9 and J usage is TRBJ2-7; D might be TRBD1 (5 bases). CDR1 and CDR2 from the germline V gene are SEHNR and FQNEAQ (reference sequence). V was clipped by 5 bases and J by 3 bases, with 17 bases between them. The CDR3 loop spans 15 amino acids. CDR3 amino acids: CASSPGQSNRYEQYF. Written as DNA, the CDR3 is TGTGCCAGCAGCCCAGGACAAAGTAATCGCTACGAGCAGTACTTC.

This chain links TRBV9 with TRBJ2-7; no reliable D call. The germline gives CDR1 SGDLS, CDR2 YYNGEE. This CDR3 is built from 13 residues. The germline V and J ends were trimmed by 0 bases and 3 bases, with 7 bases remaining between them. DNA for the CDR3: TGTGCCAGCAGCGTAGCTACCGACTACGAGCAGTACTTC. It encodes CASSVATDYEQYF.

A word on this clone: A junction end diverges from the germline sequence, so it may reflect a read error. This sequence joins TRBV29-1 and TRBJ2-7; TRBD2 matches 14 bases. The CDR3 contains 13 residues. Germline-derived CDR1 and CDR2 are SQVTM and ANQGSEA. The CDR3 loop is CSARLAGGPGFVF. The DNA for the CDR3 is TGCAGCGCCCGACTAGCGGGAGGGCCTGGGTTCGTTTTC.

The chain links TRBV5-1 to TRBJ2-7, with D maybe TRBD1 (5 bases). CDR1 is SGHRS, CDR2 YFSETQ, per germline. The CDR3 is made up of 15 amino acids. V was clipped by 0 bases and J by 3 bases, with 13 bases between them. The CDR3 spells CASSLGSDRGYEQYF. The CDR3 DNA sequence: TGCGCCAGCAGCTTGGGTTCGGATAGGGGCTACGAGCAGTACTTC.

DNA of the CDR3: TGTGCCAGCAGCTTAGTAGCAGGGCATCAGCCCCAGCATTTT. This translates into CASSLVAGHQPQHF. The chain uses TRBV11-3 and TRBJ1-5; a weak D match, TRBD1 (5 bases). V was cut by 1 base and J by 5 bases, with 9 bases left in between. CDR1 and CDR2 from the germline V gene are SGHNT and YENEEA. This CDR3 has 14 residues.

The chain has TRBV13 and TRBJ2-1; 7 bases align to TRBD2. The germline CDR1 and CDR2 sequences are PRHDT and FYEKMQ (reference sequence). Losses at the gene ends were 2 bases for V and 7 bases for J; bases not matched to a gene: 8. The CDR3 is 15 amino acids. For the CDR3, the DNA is TGTGCCAGCAGCTTAAAAGGCGGGAGCAGGAATGAGCAGTTCTTC. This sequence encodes CASSLKGGSRNEQFF. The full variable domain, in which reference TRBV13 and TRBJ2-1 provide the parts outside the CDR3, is AAGVIQSPRHLIKEKRETATLKCYPIPRHDTVYWYQQGPGQDPQFLISFYEKMQSDKGSIPDRFSAQQFSDYHSELNMSSLELGDSALYFCASSLKGGSRNEQFFGPGTRLTVL.

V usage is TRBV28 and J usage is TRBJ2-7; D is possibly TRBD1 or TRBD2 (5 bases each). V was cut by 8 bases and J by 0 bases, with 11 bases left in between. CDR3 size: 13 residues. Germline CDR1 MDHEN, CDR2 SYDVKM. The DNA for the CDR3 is TGTGCCAGCCGGGGACCTAGCTCCTACGAGCAGTACTTC. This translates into CASRGPSSYEQYF.

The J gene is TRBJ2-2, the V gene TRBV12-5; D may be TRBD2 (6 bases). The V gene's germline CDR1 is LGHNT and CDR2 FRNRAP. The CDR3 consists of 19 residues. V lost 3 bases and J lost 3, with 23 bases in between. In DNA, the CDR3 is TGTGCTAGTGGTTTCCCTTTCCAGCCGGGACTCTACGACACCGGGGAGCTGTTTTTT. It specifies CASGFPFQPGLYDTGELFF.

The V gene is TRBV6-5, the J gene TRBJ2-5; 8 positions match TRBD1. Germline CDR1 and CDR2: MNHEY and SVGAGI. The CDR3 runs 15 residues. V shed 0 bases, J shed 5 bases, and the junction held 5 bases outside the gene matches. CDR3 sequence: CASSYSGQVLETQYF. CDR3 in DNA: TGTGCCAGCAGTTACTCGGGACAGGTCCTGGAGACCCAGTACTTC.

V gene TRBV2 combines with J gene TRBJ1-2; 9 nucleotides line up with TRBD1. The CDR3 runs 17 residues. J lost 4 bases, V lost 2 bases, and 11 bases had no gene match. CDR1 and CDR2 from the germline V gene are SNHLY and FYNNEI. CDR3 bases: TGTGCCAGCAGTGAATCGTCGGGACAGGGTCTCGTCTATGGCTACACCTTC. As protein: CASSESSGQGLVYGYTF.

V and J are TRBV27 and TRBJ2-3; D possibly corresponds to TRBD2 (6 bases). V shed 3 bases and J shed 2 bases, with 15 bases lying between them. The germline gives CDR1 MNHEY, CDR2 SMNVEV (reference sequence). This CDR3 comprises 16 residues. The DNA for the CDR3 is TGTGCCAGCAGTTTGAATCTAGCGCATATCACAGATACGCAGTATTTT. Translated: CASSLNLAHITDTQYF.

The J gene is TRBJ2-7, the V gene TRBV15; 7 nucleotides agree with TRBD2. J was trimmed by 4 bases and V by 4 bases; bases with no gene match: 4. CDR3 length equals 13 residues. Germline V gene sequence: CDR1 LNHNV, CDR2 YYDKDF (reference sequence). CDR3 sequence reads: CATSKGLEYEQYF. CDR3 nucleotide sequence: TGTGCCACCAGCAAAGGACTAGAATACGAGCAGTACTTC.

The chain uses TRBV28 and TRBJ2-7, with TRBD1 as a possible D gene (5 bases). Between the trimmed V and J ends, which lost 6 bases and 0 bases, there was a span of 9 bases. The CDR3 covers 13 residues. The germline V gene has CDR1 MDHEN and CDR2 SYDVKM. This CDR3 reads CASRDSPSYEQYF. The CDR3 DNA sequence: TGTGCCAGCAGAGACAGTCCCTCCTACGAGCAGTACTTC.

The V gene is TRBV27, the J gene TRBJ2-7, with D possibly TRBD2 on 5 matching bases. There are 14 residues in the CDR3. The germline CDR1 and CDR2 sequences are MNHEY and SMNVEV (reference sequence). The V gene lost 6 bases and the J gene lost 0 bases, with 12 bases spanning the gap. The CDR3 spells CASRRTPSSYEQYF. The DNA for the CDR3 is TGTGCCAGCAGGAGGACTCCCTCCTCCTACGAGCAGTACTTC.

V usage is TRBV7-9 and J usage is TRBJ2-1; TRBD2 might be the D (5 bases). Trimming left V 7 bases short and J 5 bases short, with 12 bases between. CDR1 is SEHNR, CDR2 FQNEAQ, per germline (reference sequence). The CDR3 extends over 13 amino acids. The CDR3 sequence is CASTIGADNEQFF. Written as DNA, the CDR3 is TGTGCCAGCACCATTGGAGCGGACAATGAGCAGTTCTTC. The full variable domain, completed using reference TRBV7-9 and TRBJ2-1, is DTGVSQNPRHKITKRGQNVTFRCDPISEHNRLYWYRQTLGQGPEFLTYFQNEAQLEKSRLLSDRFSAERPKGSFSTLEIQRTEQGDSAMYLCASTIGADNEQFFGPGTRLTVL.